The 30 T cell receptor beta chains given below trace back to one sample, sequenced in a study of metastatic and nonmetastatic thyroid tumors. TCRdb re-analyzed the PCR reads through MiXCR. The sample contains 35,000 to 50,000 clones, approximately 16% of which appear only once. Thyroid surgery had not been preceded by any treatment in any patient. The sequenced material came from tumor tissue. These receptors were collected from a female donor with papillary thyroid cancer or a benign thyroid nodule (not recorded which). Some clones in this sample may be carry-over from other donors' samples.

This clone was seen only a few times. This may be a read error: a much more frequent sequence differs by one nucleotide. This sequence joins TRBV5-5 and TRBJ1-5; D is unclear. The CDR3 has 16 residues. V dropped 0 bases and J dropped 10 bases, with 20 bases sitting between them. Germline V gene lookup returns CDR1 SGHKS and CDR2 YYEKEE (reference sequence). CDR3: CASSLDAAVRAHPQHF. In DNA, the CDR3 is TGTGCCAGCAGCTTGGATGCGGCAGTTCGAGCTCATCCCCAGCATTTT. Full variable domain (remainder filled in from reference TRBV5-5 and TRBJ1-5): DAGVTQSPTHLIKTRGQQVTLRCSPISGHKSVSWYQQVLGQGPQFIFQYYEKEERGRGNFPDRFSARQFPNYSSELNVNALLLGDSALYLCASSLDAAVRAHPQHFGDGTRLSIL.

Ten or more counts support this clone. The chain joins TRBV3-1 to TRBJ2-7; D not resolved. The CDR3 has 14 amino acids. The germline V and J ends were trimmed by 0 bases and 3 bases, with 9 bases remaining between them. Per germline, CDR1 LGHDT and CDR2 YNNKEL (reference sequence). The CDR3 region is CASSQEGAYYEQYF. DNA of the CDR3: TGTGCCAGCAGCCAAGAAGGCGCATACTACGAGCAGTACTTC.

As for this clone: A much larger clone differs by one base, so this may be a read error. The chain uses TRBV20-1 and TRBJ2-5, with 10 bases lining up with TRBD2. Germline V gives CDR1 DFQATT, CDR2 SNEGSKA (reference sequence). This CDR3 contains 15 residues. The CDR3 nucleotides are TGCAGTACCTCGGTTACTAGCGGGAAGAAAGATACCCAGTACTTC. The encoded protein is CSTSVTSGKKDTQYF.

In its sample, this clone was seen many times. The rearrangement uses TRBV4-3 and TRBJ2-5; D uncertain. CDR1 is LGHNA and CDR2 is YSLEER in the germline V gene. This CDR3 is built from 15 residues. With 0 bases removed from V and 3 bases from J, the gap between germline ends came to 11 bases. CDR3 loop: CASSQDVALKETQYF. DNA for the CDR3: TGCGCCAGCAGCCAAGACGTGGCACTGAAAGAGACCCAGTACTTC.

This clone was observed a handful of times. This chain uses TRBV28 with TRBJ1-2; 7 positions match TRBD1. The V and J ends lost 9 bases and 4 bases, in that order; junction bases with no gene match: 5. From germline, CDR1 is MDHEN and CDR2 SYDVKM. The CDR3 consists of 12 residues. The CDR3 DNA reads as TGTGCCAGTTCTGGGACAGTCTATGGCTACACCTTC. Translated, it gives CASSGTVYGYTF.

In this sample, this clone turned up many times. The J gene is TRBJ1-2, the V gene TRBV11-2, with D tentatively TRBD1 (5 bases). The CDR3 covers 12 residues. Germline values: CDR1 SGHAT, CDR2 FQNNGV. V lost 2 bases and J 7 bases, leaving 8 bases between the germline ends. The CDR3 is CASSLQGRGYTF. Here the CDR3 DNA reads TGTGCCAGCAGCTTACAGGGCCGTGGCTACACCTTC.

As regards this clone: A much bigger clone sits one base away, suggesting this may be a read error. Distinct nucleotide sequences in the sample also encode this CDR3. This sequence joins TRBV6-1 and TRBJ1-1; D not certain. CDR1 is MNHNS and CDR2 is SASEGT in the germline V gene. The CDR3 covers 12 residues. Trimming took off 10 bases at V and 0 bases at J, with 9 bases between the two ends. The CDR3 here is CAIVGLNTEAFF. The CDR3 nucleotides read TGTGCCATAGTTGGCTTGAACACTGAAGCTTTCTTT.

Concerning this clone itself: An end of the junction differs from the germline gene, which may be a read error. The J gene is TRBJ1-2, the V gene TRBV5-8, with D hard to call. The germline gives CDR1 SGHTS, CDR2 YDEGEE. The CDR3 has 11 amino acids. Written as DNA, the CDR3 is TGTGCCAGTAGCCTAAACTATGTCTACACCTTC. Translated: CASSLNYVYTF.

The chain employs TRBV12-5 and TRBJ2-1; the match to TRBD2 covers 9 bases. The CDR3 covers 15 residues. Germline V gene data show CDR1 as LGHNT and CDR2 as FRNRAP. The V segment lost 7 bases and the J segment 9 bases; nucleotides outside the gene matches: 13. CDR3: CASDIAREGRSEQFF. CDR3 bases: TGTGCTAGTGACATAGCGCGGGAGGGACGGAGTGAGCAGTTCTTC.

This clone showed up just a few times. The J gene is TRBJ2-3, the V gene TRBV6-1, with 13 nucleotides matching TRBD2. The germline CDR1 and CDR2 sequences are MNHNS and SASEGT. The CDR3 has 21 amino acids. V lost 6 bases and J lost 1; bases outside the gene matches: 19. In DNA form, the CDR3 reads TGTGCCAGCAGAAGTTACTGGGAGACCGGGACTAGCGGGACGGGCACAGATACGCAGTATTTT. This gives the protein CASRSYWETGTSGTGTDTQYF.

Ten or more counts support this clone. The rearrangement uses TRBV7-9 and TRBJ2-7; 9 nucleotides align to TRBD2. CDR1 SEHNR and CDR2 FQNEAQ come from the germline V gene (reference sequence). The CDR3 has 15 amino acids. The ends lost 0 bases at V and 6 bases at J; junction bases unmatched: 6. The CDR3 protein is CASSLAVAGAPEQYF. The CDR3 DNA reads as TGTGCCAGCAGCTTAGCGGTAGCGGGAGCTCCCGAGCAGTACTTC. The whole variable domain, filled in from reference TRBV7-9 and TRBJ2-7, reads DTGVSQNPRHKITKRGQNVTFRCDPISEHNRLYWYRQTLGQGPEFLTYFQNEAQLEKSRLLSDRFSAERPKGSFSTLEIQRTEQGDSAMYLCASSLAVAGAPEQYFGPGTRLTVT.

This clone occurred many times. The V and J genes are TRBV28 and TRBJ2-1; no firm D call. Germline CDR1 and CDR2: MDHEN and SYDVKM. V dropped 10 bases and J dropped 6 bases, with 10 bases sitting between them. This CDR3 is built from 11 residues. CDR3 residues: CATQAGNEQFF. The DNA for the CDR3 is TGTGCCACACAAGCAGGCAATGAGCAGTTCTTC.

Concerning this clone itself: A read error may be the cause here, since a much bigger clone is one base away. The sample contains more than one DNA sequence encoding this CDR3. The chain carries TRBV20-1 and TRBJ2-4; tentatively, D is TRBD1 (7 bases). This CDR3 region has 13 residues. Germline CDR1 DFQATT, CDR2 SNEGSKA (reference sequence). V gave up 6 bases and J gave up 7 bases, with 16 bases separating them. The CDR3 DNA reads as TGCAGTGCCAGGGGGGTGTACGGGAACATTCAGTACTTC. This gives the protein CSARGVYGNIQYF.

This clone occurred many times. The V call is TRBV10-2, the J call TRBJ2-3; TRBD2 aligns across 7 bases. The V gene end was trimmed by 10 bases and the J gene end by 6 bases; junction bases not matched to a gene: 13. This CDR3 has 14 amino acids. CDR1 is WSHSY, CDR2 SAAADI, per germline. CDR3 nucleotides: TGCGCCACCTATCTTATGCGGGAGTCGGATACGCAGTATTTT. This sequence encodes CATYLMRESDTQYF.

This clone has at least ten counts. The same CDR3 is also encoded by other DNA sequences in this sample. V gene TRBV4-1 combines with J gene TRBJ2-1; TRBD1 aligns across 11 bases. In germline, CDR1 is MGHRA, CDR2 YSYEKL. The CDR3 runs 15 residues. J gave up 6 bases and V 4 bases, and 5 bases lay outside the gene matches. CDR3 amino acids: CASSPRDRGGNEQFF. The CDR3 bases are TGCGCCAGCAGCCCCCGGGACAGGGGGGGCAATGAGCAGTTCTTC.

This clone was counted between two and nine times. V usage is TRBV10-1 and J usage is TRBJ2-1, with unresolved D. The CDR3 covers 15 residues. The V gene's germline CDR1 is WNHNN and CDR2 SYGVQD (reference sequence). Trimming took off 4 bases at V and 5 bases at J, with 15 bases between the two ends. CDR3 sequence: CASSGSVQLHNEQFF. Written as DNA, the CDR3 is TGCGCCAGCAGTGGCTCTGTACAGCTTCACAATGAGCAGTTCTTC.

The sample holds many counts of this clone. The J gene is TRBJ2-7, the V gene TRBV28, with D tentatively TRBD1 (6 bases). V lost 2 bases and J 3 bases, leaving 14 bases between the germline ends. Per germline, CDR1 MDHEN and CDR2 SYDVKM. CDR3 length: 15 amino acids. This CDR3 is CASSLTQGTYYEQYF. Written as DNA, the CDR3 is TGTGCCAGCAGTTTAACGCAGGGGACCTACTACGAGCAGTACTTC.

CDR3 amino acids: CASSLAPFLNTEAFF. The DNA for the CDR3 is TGCGCCAGCAGCTTGGCTCCCTTCTTGAACACTGAAGCTTTCTTT. The V and J genes are TRBV5-1 and TRBJ1-1; no reliable D call. CDR1 and CDR2 (germline): SGHRS, YFSETQ. Trimming removed 0 bases at V and 0 bases at J, with 9 bases between. The CDR3 is 15 residues long.

This clone appeared many times. The chain uses TRBV28 and TRBJ1-5, with TRBD1 as a possible D gene (5 bases). Per the germline V gene, CDR1 is MDHEN and CDR2 is SYDVKM. Deletions cut 1 base from V and 2 bases from J, with 15 bases between. The CDR3 is 17 amino acids. The CDR3 reads CASSLYFGGGGNQPQHF. DNA of the CDR3: TGTGCCAGCAGTTTATATTTCGGGGGTGGGGGCAATCAGCCCCAGCATTTT.

This clone has a handful of counts. This may be a read error: a much more frequent sequence differs by one nucleotide. Other DNA sequences in this specimen translate into the identical CDR3. The gene calls are TRBV30 and TRBJ1-1; D possibly corresponds to TRBD1 (5 bases). The germline V gene encodes CDR1 GTSNPN and CDR2 SVGIG (reference sequence). The CDR3 loop spans 14 amino acids. V dropped 0 bases and J dropped 7 bases, with 15 bases sitting between them. CDR3 sequence (DNA): TGTGCCTGGAGTGTCGGTAGGGGTGGTTTTGAAGCTTTCTTT. This translates into CAWSVGRGGFEAFF.

This chain connects TRBV3-1 to TRBJ1-1, with D unresolved. Germline V gene lookup returns CDR1 LGHDT and CDR2 YNNKEL (reference sequence). The CDR3 extends over 15 amino acids. Trimming took 2 bases from V and 6 from J, leaving 16 bases between them. CDR3 sequence: CASSQSVGGISEAFF. The CDR3 coding sequence is TGTGCCAGCAGCCAATCGGTGGGTGGAATCTCTGAAGCTTTCTTT. The full variable domain, in which reference TRBV3-1 and TRBJ1-1 provide the parts outside the CDR3, is DTAVSQTPKYLVTQMGNDKSIKCEQNLGHDTMYWYKQDSKKFLKIMFSYNNKELIINETVPNRFSPKSPDKAHLNLHINSLELGDSAVYFCASSQSVGGISEAFFGQGTRLTVV.

Ten or more counts support this clone. This chain joins TRBV24-1 and TRBJ2-1; TRBD1 aligns across 10 bases. The CDR3 is 18 residues long. Germline CDR1 and CDR2: KGHDR and SFDVKD. V shed 3 bases, J shed 8 bases, and the junction held 15 bases outside the gene matches. The CDR3 sequence: CATSDQGPGQGRTDEQFF. The CDR3 coding sequence is TGTGCCACCAGTGATCAAGGTCCGGGACAGGGGCGCACTGATGAGCAGTTCTTC.

This clone was seen a handful of times. This sequence joins TRBV6-5 and TRBJ2-4; TRBD1 is a possible D gene (6 bases). CDR1 is MNHEY, CDR2 SVGAGI, per germline. This CDR3 region has 15 residues. Trimming pared 4 bases from V and 2 bases from J, leaving 12 bases between. CDR3 protein: CASSWTALTKNIQYF. In DNA form, the CDR3 reads TGTGCCAGCAGTTGGACAGCCCTAACCAAAAACATTCAGTACTTC.

Ten or more counts support this clone. The chain combines TRBV20-1 with TRBJ2-3, with unresolved D. The V and J ends lost 3 bases and 5 bases respectively, with 15 bases between them. CDR3 length: 14 residues. Germline-derived CDR1 and CDR2 are DFQATT and SNEGSKA (reference sequence). This CDR3 is CSASPSLALDTQYF. The DNA for the CDR3 is TGCAGTGCTAGTCCCTCACTGGCCCTAGATACGCAGTATTTT.

This clone was recorded at least ten times. The chain uses TRBV7-9 and TRBJ2-3; D remains ambiguous. The V gene's germline CDR1 is SEHNR and CDR2 FQNEAQ (reference sequence). The CDR3 totals 15 residues. Between the trimmed V and J ends, which lost 8 bases and 0 bases, there was a span of 15 bases. The CDR3, as DNA: TGTGCCAGCCTACCTTCCAGCTCTAGCACAGATACGCAGTATTTT. It encodes CASLPSSSSTDTQYF. Based on the CDR3 plus reference TRBV7-9 and TRBJ2-3, the full variable domain is DTGVSQNPRHKITKRGQNVTFRCDPISEHNRLYWYRQTLGQGPEFLTYFQNEAQLEKSRLLSDRFSAERPKGSFSTLEIQRTEQGDSAMYLCASLPSSSSTDTQYFGPGTRLTVL.

Of note for this clone: Its ends do not fully match the called genes, so a read error is possible. This chain connects TRBV30 to TRBJ1-2, with unresolved D. This CDR3 contains 15 residues. Germline CDR1 is GTSNPN and CDR2 is SVGIG (reference sequence). CDR3 DNA: TGTGCCTGGAGTGGGACGGCAGTGAGCGTAAGTGGCTACACTTTC. Translated: CAWSGTAVSVSGYTF.

This clone was counted ten times or more. The V and J genes are TRBV3-1 and TRBJ1-2, with no clear D. Germline V CDR1 and CDR2: LGHDT, YNNKEL (reference sequence). The CDR3 loop spans 13 amino acids. V lost 1 base and J 2 bases, leaving 5 bases between the germline ends. DNA for the CDR3: TGTGCCAGCAGCCAAGGGGAGAACTATGGCTACACCTTC. Translated: CASSQGENYGYTF.

CDR3 sequence: CSAGGTVLCGYTF. Here the CDR3 DNA reads TGCAGTGCGGGGGGGACAGTTCTTTGTGGCTACACCTTC. This chain uses TRBV20-1 with TRBJ1-2; 7 bases agree with TRBD1. V shed 6 bases and J 7 bases; nucleotides not matched to a gene: 11. This CDR3 has 13 amino acids. Germline assignment: CDR1 DFQATT and CDR2 SNEGSKA (reference sequence).

This clone was detected many times. V usage is TRBV7-7 and J usage is TRBJ1-1; tentative D call: TRBD1 (5 bases). V dropped 10 bases and J dropped 3 bases, with 36 bases sitting between them. From germline, CDR1 is SSHAT and CDR2 FNYEAQ (reference sequence). The CDR3 loop spans 20 amino acids. CDR3 sequence reads: CAIPSDDNAGPDPEHTEAFF. The DNA for the CDR3 is TGTGCCATCCCATCCGACGACAATGCGGGGCCCGACCCCGAGCACACTGAAGCTTTCTTT.

The V gene is TRBV12-3 or TRBV12-4, the J gene TRBJ2-7; D gene uncertain. The CDR3 has 14 amino acids. V was pared by 5 bases and J by 4 bases, with 15 bases between. The CDR3 DNA follows: TGTGCCAGCAGTGTAAGCTGTAACTTATACGAGCAGTACTTC. Protein: CASSVSCNLYEQYF.